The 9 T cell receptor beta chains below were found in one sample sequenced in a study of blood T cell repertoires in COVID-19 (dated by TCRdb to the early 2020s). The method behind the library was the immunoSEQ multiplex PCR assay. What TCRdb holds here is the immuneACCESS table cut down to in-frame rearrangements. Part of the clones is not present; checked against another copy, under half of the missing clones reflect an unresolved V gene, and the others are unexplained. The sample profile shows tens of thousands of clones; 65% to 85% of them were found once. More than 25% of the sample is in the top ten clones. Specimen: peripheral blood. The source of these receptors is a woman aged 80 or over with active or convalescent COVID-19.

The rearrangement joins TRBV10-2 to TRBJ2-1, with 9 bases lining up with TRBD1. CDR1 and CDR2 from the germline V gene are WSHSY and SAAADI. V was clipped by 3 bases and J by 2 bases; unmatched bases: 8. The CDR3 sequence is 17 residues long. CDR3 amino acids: CASSDREQGAPYNEQFF. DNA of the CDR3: TGCGCCAGCAGTGACCGGGAACAGGGGGCTCCCTACAATGAGCAGTTCTTC.

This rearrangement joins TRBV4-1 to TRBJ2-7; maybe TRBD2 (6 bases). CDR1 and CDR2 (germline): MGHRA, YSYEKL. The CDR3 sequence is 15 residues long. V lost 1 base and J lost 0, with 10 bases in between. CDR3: CASSQGAGYSYEQYF. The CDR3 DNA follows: TGCGCCAGCAGCCAAGGGGCGGGGTACTCCTACGAGCAGTACTTC.

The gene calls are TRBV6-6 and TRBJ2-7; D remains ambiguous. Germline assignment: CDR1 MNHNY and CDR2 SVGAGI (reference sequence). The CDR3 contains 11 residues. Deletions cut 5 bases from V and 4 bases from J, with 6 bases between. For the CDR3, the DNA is TGTGCCAGCAGTCCCCTTTACGAGCAGTACTTC. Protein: CASSPLYEQYF.

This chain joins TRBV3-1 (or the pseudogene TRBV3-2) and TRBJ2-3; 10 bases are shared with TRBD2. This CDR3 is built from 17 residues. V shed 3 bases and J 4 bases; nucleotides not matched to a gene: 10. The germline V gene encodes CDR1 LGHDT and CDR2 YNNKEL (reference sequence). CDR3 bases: TGTGCCAGCAGCCAGGTCAGCGGGAGGGTACGGGCAGATACGCAGTATTTT. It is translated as CASSQVSGRVRADTQYF.

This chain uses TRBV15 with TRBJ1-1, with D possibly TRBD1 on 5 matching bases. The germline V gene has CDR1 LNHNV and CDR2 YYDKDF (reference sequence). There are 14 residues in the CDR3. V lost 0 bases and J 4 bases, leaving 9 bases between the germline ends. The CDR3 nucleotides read TGTGCCACCAGCAGAGACAGGGTTGGCACTGAAGCTTTCTTT. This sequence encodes CATSRDRVGTEAFF.

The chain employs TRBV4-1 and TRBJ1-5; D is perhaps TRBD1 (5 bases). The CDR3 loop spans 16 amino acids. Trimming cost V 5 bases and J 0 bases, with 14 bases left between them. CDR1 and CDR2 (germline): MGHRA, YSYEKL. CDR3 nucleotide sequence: TGCGCCAGCAGCTTTGATCGGGGGTTTAGCAATCAGCCCCAGCATTTT. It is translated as CASSFDRGFSNQPQHF.

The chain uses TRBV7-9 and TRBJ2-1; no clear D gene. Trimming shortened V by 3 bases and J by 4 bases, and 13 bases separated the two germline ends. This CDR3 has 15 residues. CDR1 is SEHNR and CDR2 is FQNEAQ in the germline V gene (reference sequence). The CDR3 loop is CASSFDPRVYNEQFF. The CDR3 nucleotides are TGTGCCAGCAGCTTCGACCCTCGGGTGTACAATGAGCAGTTCTTC.

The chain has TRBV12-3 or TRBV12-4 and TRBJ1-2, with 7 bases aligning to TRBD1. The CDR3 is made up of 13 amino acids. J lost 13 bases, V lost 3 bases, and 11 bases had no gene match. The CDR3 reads CASSLDRPLTLTF. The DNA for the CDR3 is TGTGCCAGCAGTTTGGACAGGCCTTTAACTCTCACCTTC.

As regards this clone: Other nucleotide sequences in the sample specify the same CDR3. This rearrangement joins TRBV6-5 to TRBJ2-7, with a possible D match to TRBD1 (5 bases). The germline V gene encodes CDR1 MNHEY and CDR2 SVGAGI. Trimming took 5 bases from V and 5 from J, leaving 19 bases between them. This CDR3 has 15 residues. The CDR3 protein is CASSLPAEGAHEQYF. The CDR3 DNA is TGTGCCAGCAGTCTCCCGGCGGAAGGGGCCCACGAGCAGTACTTC.